The next 23 T cell receptor beta chains were all read from a single sample in a study of blood T cell repertoires in COVID-19. Using immunoSEQ multiplex PCR, the repertoire was profiled, and TCRdb retains in-frame clones only, with some absent. The repertoire holds tens of thousands of clones, with around nine tenths as singletons. What was sequenced was peripheral blood. These receptors came from a man in his 60s with COVID-19, enrolled during active disease.

V is TRBV12-3 or TRBV12-4 and J is TRBJ2-5; D is perhaps TRBD2 (5 bases). This CDR3 is 12 amino acids long. V gave up 6 bases and J gave up 7 bases, with 12 bases separating them. This chain's CDR3 is CASRLTSGTQYF. The CDR3 nucleotides are TGTGCCAGCAGGTTGACAAGCGGGACCCAGTACTTC.

The gene calls are TRBV15 and TRBJ1-4; possible D gene TRBD1, 6 bases. In germline, CDR1 is LNHNV, CDR2 YYDKDF (reference sequence). The length of the CDR3 is 14 residues. Deletions cut 1 base from V and 5 bases from J, with 8 bases between. CDR3 nucleotides: TGTGCCACCAGCAGAGGGGGGGGCAATGAAAAACTGTTTTTT. Protein: CATSRGGGNEKLFF.

In this sample, this clone turned up once. The chain employs TRBV5-1 and TRBJ2-6; no clear D gene. V was cut by 2 bases and J by 0 bases, with 9 bases left in between. Germline V gene data show CDR1 as SGHRS and CDR2 as YFSETQ. CDR3 length: 16 amino acids. In DNA form, the CDR3 reads TGCGCCAGCAGCTTCTTACAGCTCTCTGGGGCCAACGTCCTGACTTTC. Translating gives CASSFLQLSGANVLTF.

This clone has a handful of counts. This chain links TRBV2 with TRBJ2-7, with a possible D match to TRBD2 (5 bases). V was pared by 7 bases and J by 0 bases, with 25 bases between. The CDR3 is made up of 18 amino acids. CDR1 is SNHLY, CDR2 FYNNEI, per germline. CDR3 region: CASKGGPLRGGLSYEQYF. Written as DNA, the CDR3 is TGTGCCAGCAAGGGTGGGCCCCTAAGAGGAGGACTCTCCTACGAGCAGTACTTC.

This chain links TRBV7-9 with TRBJ1-3; no firm D call. The CDR3 spans 15 residues. Germline V gene lookup returns CDR1 SEHNR and CDR2 FQNEAQ (reference sequence). The germline V and J ends were trimmed by 5 bases and 0 bases, with 11 bases remaining between them. CDR3 protein: CASSPWAPSGNTIYF. CDR3 DNA sequence: TGTGCCAGCAGCCCCTGGGCCCCCTCTGGAAACACCATATATTTT.

The chain employs TRBV7-9 and TRBJ2-3; D is unresolved. Germline CDR1 reads SEHNR; CDR2 reads FQNEAQ (reference sequence). The ends were cut back, 4 bases at V and 0 bases at J, with 2 bases in the middle. The length of the CDR3 is 12 residues. CDR3 DNA sequence: TGTGCCAGCAGCTCTAGCACAGATACGCAGTATTTT. This gives the protein CASSSSTDTQYF.

V and J are TRBV7-6 and TRBJ1-2; D is unclear. V dropped 4 bases and J dropped 8 bases, with 20 bases sitting between them. The CDR3 sequence is 15 residues long. Per germline, CDR1 SGHVS and CDR2 FNYEAQ. The CDR3 reads CASSSRPGESGGYTF. The DNA for the CDR3 is TGTGCCAGCAGCTCTCGCCCGGGAGAATCGGGGGGCTACACCTTC.

The chain uses TRBV2 and TRBJ1-4; maybe TRBD1 (5 bases). The CDR3 runs 14 residues. V lost 8 bases, J lost 5 bases, and 15 bases lay in between. Germline CDR1 SNHLY, CDR2 FYNNEI. CDR3 loop: CASGREGPNEKLFF. CDR3 coding DNA: TGTGCCAGCGGGCGGGAGGGGCCCAATGAAAAACTGTTTTTT.

The rearrangement links TRBV6-5 to TRBJ1-2, with D maybe TRBD1 (5 bases). The CDR3 contains 13 residues. Deletions cut 5 bases from V and 5 bases from J, with 12 bases between. Germline V gives CDR1 MNHEY, CDR2 SVGAGI. This CDR3 is CASSPLGGYGYTF. CDR3 DNA sequence: TGTGCCAGCAGTCCCCTCGGGGGATATGGCTACACCTTC.

The V call is TRBV12-5, the J call TRBJ1-1; unclear D gene. This CDR3 region has 12 residues. Germline lookup yields CDR1 LGHNT and CDR2 FRNRAP. V lost 3 bases and J 6 bases, leaving 8 bases between the germline ends. CDR3 coding DNA: TGTGCTAGTGGTTTTTCTCGGGCTGAAGCTTTCTTT. Its protein is CASGFSRAEAFF.

For this clone: Other DNA sequences of this sample code for an identical CDR3. The chain carries TRBV27 and TRBJ2-7, with 7 nucleotides matching TRBD1. V lost 6 bases, J lost 2 bases, and 10 bases stayed unmatched. The CDR3 is 15 residues long. The germline CDR1 and CDR2 sequences are MNHEY and SMNVEV (reference sequence). For the CDR3, the DNA is TGTGCCAGCAGGACTACTCCGGGACAGACCTACGAGCAGTACTTC. As protein: CASRTTPGQTYEQYF.

The chain is built from TRBV7-8 and TRBJ2-3, with TRBD1 matching 7 bases. Germline values: CDR1 SGHVS, CDR2 FQNEAQ. CDR3 length: 14 amino acids. V lost 5 bases and J lost 4; bases outside the gene matches: 6. Here the CDR3 reads CASSPIGGADTQYF. The CDR3 bases are TGTGCCAGCAGCCCCATAGGGGGCGCAGATACGCAGTATTTT.

The chain links TRBV4-3 to TRBJ2-5, with a possible D match to TRBD1 (6 bases). From germline, CDR1 is LGHNA and CDR2 YSLEER. V was trimmed by 4 bases and J by 4 bases, leaving 13 bases between them. The length of the CDR3 is 14 residues. CDR3 residues: CASSPTTGRETQYF. CDR3 nucleotide sequence: TGCGCCAGCAGCCCCACTACAGGGCGAGAGACCCAGTACTTC.

The chain is built from TRBV18 and TRBJ1-1; no clear D gene. From germline, CDR1 is KGHSH and CDR2 LQKENI. This CDR3 is built from 15 residues. Trimming shortened V by 3 bases and J by 4 bases, and 15 bases separated the two germline ends. DNA of the CDR3: TGTGCCAGCTCACCTCCCCCCGGACGGGGCACTGAAGCTTTCTTT. This encodes CASSPPPGRGTEAFF.

This chain links TRBV12-3 or TRBV12-4 with TRBJ1-6, with 9 bases lining up with TRBD1. The CDR3 consists of 13 residues. The junction had 0 bases not matched to a gene; V was cut back by 5 bases and J by 7 bases. The chain's CDR3 is CASSGQGNSPLHF. The CDR3 region has the DNA TGTGCCAGCAGTGGACAGGGGAATTCACCCCTCCACTTT.

This chain joins TRBV5-1 and TRBJ1-1, with D perhaps matching TRBD1 (6 bases). V was pared by 1 base and J by 6 bases, with 10 bases between. The CDR3 sequence is 13 residues long. Germline V lookup: CDR1 SGHRS, CDR2 YFSETQ. The CDR3: CASSLRGGPEAFF. As DNA, the CDR3 is TGCGCCAGCAGCTTGAGGGGGGGCCCTGAAGCTTTCTTT.

The V call is TRBV10-1, the J call TRBJ2-1, with 9 bases fitting TRBD2. V lost 2 bases to trimming and J lost 2 bases; unmatched junction nucleotides: 7. The germline gives CDR1 WNHNN, CDR2 SYGVQD (reference sequence). The CDR3 spans 17 residues. Written as DNA, the CDR3 is TGCGCCAGCAGTGAGGATGGGACTAGCCGCACCTACAATGAGCAGTTCTTC. Translating it yields CASSEDGTSRTYNEQFF.

V is TRBV3-1 (or the pseudogene TRBV3-2) and J is TRBJ1-2; no clear D gene. Looked up from germline, CDR1 is LGHDT and CDR2 is YNNKEL (reference sequence). The CDR3 has 12 amino acids. The V end was cut by 6 bases, the J end by 8 bases, with 13 bases between. The CDR3 nucleotides are TGTGCCAGCAGGCGTCTGGGCGAGGGCTACACCTTC. Protein: CASRRLGEGYTF.

This clone was seen just once. The V and J genes are TRBV12-3 or TRBV12-4 and TRBJ2-5, with D possibly TRBD1 on 6 matching bases. The CDR3 runs to 13 residues. V dropped 5 bases and J dropped 5 bases, with 12 bases sitting between them. CDR3 DNA: TGTGCCAGCAGTACAGGGAATTGGGAGACCCAGTACTTC. Encoded protein: CASSTGNWETQYF.

The V and J genes are TRBV6-2 or TRBV6-3 and TRBJ1-3; D gene uncertain. The CDR3 sequence is 18 residues long. Germline CDR1 and CDR2: MNHEY and SVGEGT. Trimming left V 0 bases short and J 3 bases short, with 18 bases between. Here the CDR3 DNA reads TGTGCCAGCAGTTACTCGCCACGGGTGGAGGAGTTTGGAAACACCATATATTTT. It specifies CASSYSPRVEEFGNTIYF.

The J gene is TRBJ2-1, the V gene TRBV18, with TRBD1 matching over 7 bases. V lost 0 bases and J lost 1; bases outside the gene matches: 0. The CDR3 consists of 15 residues. In germline, CDR1 is KGHSH, CDR2 LQKENI. CDR3: CASSPPGQSYNEQFF. The CDR3 DNA reads TGTGCCAGCTCACCACCGGGACAGTCCTACAATGAGCAGTTCTTC. Full variable domain (outside the CDR3, taken from reference TRBV18 and TRBJ2-1): NAGVMQNPRHLVRRRGQEARLRCSPMKGHSHVYWYRQLPEEGLKFMVYLQKENIIDESGMPKERFSAEFPKEGPSILRIQQVVRGDSAAYFCASSPPGQSYNEQFFGPGTRLTVL.

The chain links TRBV10-2 to TRBJ1-6, with TRBD1 identical over 10 bases. The V gene's germline CDR1 is WSHSY and CDR2 SAAADI. The V and J ends lost 6 bases and 10 bases, in that order; junction bases with no gene match: 9. The CDR3 is 15 residues long. The CDR3 sequence: CASRGPGTGDSPLHF. For the CDR3, the DNA is TGCGCCAGCAGAGGTCCCGGGACAGGGGACTCACCCCTCCACTTT.

This chain links TRBV6-5 with TRBJ2-7, with 9 positions matching TRBD1. Germline V CDR1 and CDR2: MNHEY, SVGAGI. This CDR3 is built from 13 residues. V lost 8 bases, J lost 5 bases, and 7 bases stayed unmatched. This CDR3 is CASGGTGSNEQYF. CDR3 in DNA: TGTGCCAGCGGCGGGACAGGGAGCAACGAGCAGTACTTC.